The 28 T cell receptor beta chains presented below share a single source sample, sequenced in a study of graft-versus-host responses after intestinal transplantation. TCRdb's table, derived via immunoSEQ multiplex PCR, lists solely in-frame clones and lacks some. The table has roughly 50,000 clones, 75% to 95% seen once. This specimen consisted of PBMCs, obtained 650 to 670 days after intestinal transplant. These receptors came from a human patient who received an intestinal transplant, so some T cells may come from the graft donor.

The V gene is TRBV5-1, the J gene TRBJ1-2; D not resolved. Germline V gene sequence: CDR1 SGHRS, CDR2 YFSETQ. V lost 0 bases and J lost 7, with 4 bases in between. CDR3 length: 11 residues. The DNA for the CDR3 is TGCGCCAGCAGCTTGGAAGCTGGCTACACCTTC. This encodes CASSLEAGYTF.

This clone was detected only once. The gene calls are TRBV7-2 and TRBJ2-2; D is ambiguous. Trimming took off 1 base at V and 7 bases at J, with 7 bases between the two ends. The CDR3 spans 13 residues. CDR1 SGHTA and CDR2 FQGNSA come from the germline V gene. The CDR3, as DNA: TGTGCCAGCAGCTTAGAAGTATTCGGGGAGCTGTTTTTT. Protein sequence: CASSLEVFGELFF. Looking up the rest from reference TRBV7-2 and TRBJ2-2 gives the full variable domain: GAGVSQSPSNKVTEKGKDVELRCDPISGHTALYWYRQSLGQGLEFLIYFQGNSAPDKSGLPSDRFSAERTGGSVSTLTIQRTQQEDSAVYLCASSLEVFGELFFGEGSRLTVL.

The chain is built from TRBV6-5 and TRBJ1-6; D gene uncertain. Germline CDR1 reads MNHEY; CDR2 reads SVGAGI. This CDR3 is 16 amino acids long. Trimming pared 3 bases from V and 8 bases from J, leaving 17 bases between. The CDR3 DNA reads TGTGCCAGCAGTTATTCCTTGGGTCCTCAGGATTCACCCCTCCACTTT. As protein: CASSYSLGPQDSPLHF.

The chain is built from TRBV27 and TRBJ2-6, with 7 bases that match TRBD1. Germline V gene data show CDR1 as MNHEY and CDR2 as SMNVEV (reference sequence). The CDR3 loop spans 15 amino acids. The ends lost 4 bases at V and 2 bases at J; junction bases unmatched: 2. The CDR3 DNA is TGTGCCAGCAGTTCCGGGACAGCTGGGGCCAACGTCCTGACTTTC. Residues: CASSSGTAGANVLTF.

The chain joins TRBV4-1 to TRBJ2-7, with TRBD1 matching over 10 bases. Looked up from germline, CDR1 is MGHRA and CDR2 is YSYEKL. The CDR3 runs to 17 residues. The J segment lost 6 bases and the V segment lost 0 bases, leaving 11 bases of the junction unmatched. The chain's CDR3 is CASSQDRQDRGLFEQYF. The DNA for the CDR3 is TGCGCCAGCAGCCAAGATAGGCAAGACAGGGGGCTTTTCGAGCAGTACTTC.

The chain links TRBV5-6 to TRBJ2-5; possibly TRBD1 for D (5 bases). The length of the CDR3 is 14 residues. V was shortened by 2 bases and J by 4 bases, with 12 bases between the two germline ends. Germline lookup yields CDR1 SGHDT and CDR2 YYEEEE. CDR3 residues: CASSFQGLGETQYF. The DNA of the CDR3 is TGTGCCAGCAGCTTTCAGGGATTAGGAGAGACCCAGTACTTC.

The chain uses TRBV5-1 and TRBJ2-3; no clear D gene. CDR1 and CDR2 from the germline V gene are SGHRS and YFSETQ. V was clipped by 0 bases and J by 2 bases, with 7 bases between them. The CDR3 is 14 amino acids. Written as DNA, the CDR3 is TGCGCCAGCAGCTTGGGACACATCACAGATACGCAGTATTTT. This codes for CASSLGHITDTQYF.

The rearrangement uses TRBV18 and TRBJ2-5; D possibly corresponds to TRBD1 (6 bases). CDR3 length: 15 residues. V lost 1 base and J 2 bases, leaving 11 bases between the germline ends. Germline CDR1 and CDR2: KGHSH and LQKENI. The CDR3 DNA sequence: TGTGCCAGCTCACCACGGACAGAAACTCAAGAGACCCAGTACTTC. Translated: CASSPRTETQETQYF.

The chain joins TRBV10-2 to TRBJ1-1; possibly TRBD1 for D (5 bases). The CDR3 covers 14 residues. Per germline, CDR1 WSHSY and CDR2 SAAADI. With 5 bases removed from V and 4 bases from J, the gap between germline ends came to 14 bases. In nucleotides, the CDR3 is TGCGCCAGCAGTCACAATCCGGGGGGCACTGAAGCTTTCTTT. Protein sequence: CASSHNPGGTEAFF.

This chain links TRBV7-9 with TRBJ2-7, with D hard to call. The germline CDR1 and CDR2 sequences are SEHNR and FQNEAQ (reference sequence). This CDR3 comprises 11 residues. V was pared by 1 base and J by 6 bases, with 4 bases between. The CDR3 reads CASSLGREQYF. Here the CDR3 DNA reads TGTGCCAGCAGCTTAGGACGCGAGCAGTACTTC.

This sequence joins TRBV14 and TRBJ1-1, with 9 nucleotides matching TRBD1. The CDR3 extends over 14 amino acids. Germline V gene sequence: CDR1 SGHDN, CDR2 FVKESK. Trimming at V came to 4 bases and at J to 5 bases, leaving 5 bases not matched to a gene. CDR3: CASSLLQGATEAFF. In DNA form, the CDR3 reads TGTGCCAGCAGCCTCTTACAGGGGGCGACTGAAGCTTTCTTT.

Details on this clone: One end of the junction varies from germline; a read error may be responsible. The V gene is TRBV19, the J gene TRBJ2-3; D not resolved. The CDR3 contains 13 residues. CDR1 LNHDA and CDR2 SQIVND come from the germline V gene (reference sequence). CDR3 DNA: TGTGCCAGTAGTACGGGTGTCGAGGCCCCAGTCCATTTT. Translating gives CASSTGVEAPVHF. The complete variable domain, with remaining parts taken from reference TRBV19 and TRBJ2-3, reads DGGITQSPKYLFRKEGQNVTLSCEQNLNHDAMYWYRQDPGQGLRLIYYSQIVNDFQKGDIAEGYSVSREKKESFPLTVTSAQKNPTAFYLCASSTGVEAPVHFGPGTRLTVL.

The J gene is TRBJ2-7, the V gene TRBV5-4, with 9 bases that match TRBD1. The CDR3 is 17 residues long. From germline, CDR1 is SGHNT and CDR2 YYREEE (reference sequence). Germline trimming cut 4 bases from V and 0 bases from J; bases unmatched to any gene: 11. In DNA, the CDR3 is TGTGCCAGCAGCCGCGGCCTACAGGGGGCCACCTCCTACGAGCAGTACTTC. It codes for CASSRGLQGATSYEQYF.

As DNA, the CDR3 is TGTGCCAGCAGCCAAGATTGGACCCCCAATCAGCCCCAGCATTTT. Its translation is CASSQDWTPNQPQHF. The chain carries TRBV7-2 and TRBJ1-5; D unresolved. This CDR3 comprises 15 residues. The germline gives CDR1 SGHTA, CDR2 FQGNSA. The V and J ends lost 5 bases and 3 bases respectively, with 14 bases between them.

The chain employs TRBV19 and TRBJ2-1; D ambiguous. The CDR3 totals 15 residues. The germline V gene has CDR1 LNHDA and CDR2 SQIVND (reference sequence). V lost 5 bases and J lost 6, with 17 bases in between. The CDR3 loop is CASSASVGIGNEQFF. CDR3 nucleotides: TGTGCCAGTAGTGCCTCGGTAGGGATAGGCAATGAGCAGTTCTTC.

The chain is built from TRBV30 and TRBJ1-2, with a possible D match to TRBD1 (6 bases). The germline V gene has CDR1 GTSNPN and CDR2 SVGIG (reference sequence). This CDR3 region has 12 residues. The germline V and J ends were trimmed by 4 bases and 8 bases, with 14 bases remaining between them. The CDR3 DNA reads TGTGCCTGGACCCTAGGGGGGGGCGGCTACACCTTC. Encoded protein: CAWTLGGGGYTF. Full variable domain (outside the CDR3, taken from reference TRBV30 and TRBJ1-2): SQTIHQWPATLVQPVGSPLSLECTVEGTSNPNLYWYRQAAGRGLQLLFYSVGIGQISSEVPQNLSASRPQDRQFILSSKKLLLSDSGFYLCAWTLGGGGYTFGSGTRLTVV.

J is TRBJ1-5 and V is TRBV10-2; perhaps TRBD1 as D (6 bases). Trimming left V 4 bases short and J 5 bases short, with 15 bases between. Looked up from germline, CDR1 is WSHSY and CDR2 is SAAADI. The length of the CDR3 is 15 residues. The CDR3 DNA reads TGCGCCAGCAGTGTCGGGACAACCCTAGATCAGCCCCAGCATTTT. Residues: CASSVGTTLDQPQHF.

The chain combines TRBV25-1 with TRBJ2-1; D is unclear. Trimming pared 3 bases from V and 6 bases from J, leaving 0 bases between. Germline CDR1 is MGHDK and CDR2 is SYGVNS. The CDR3 runs to 10 residues. In nucleotides, the CDR3 is TGTGCCAGCAGTGACAATGAGCAGTTCTTC. Encoded protein: CASSDNEQFF.

In its sample, this clone was seen once. V is TRBV2 and J is TRBJ1-6, with 7 nucleotides matching TRBD1. The CDR3 runs 17 residues. J gave up 5 bases and V 9 bases, and 16 bases lay outside the gene matches. CDR1 is SNHLY and CDR2 is FYNNEI in the germline V gene. CDR3 nucleotides: TGTGCCAGATCACCTACTAGACAGGGAGGGGATAATTCACCCCTCCACTTT. Protein product: CARSPTRQGGDNSPLHF.

The rearrangement uses TRBV6-5 and TRBJ2-1; D call uncertain. In germline, CDR1 is MNHEY, CDR2 SVGAGI. Trimming took 0 bases from V and 2 from J, leaving 2 bases between them. The CDR3 has 13 amino acids. CDR3 amino acids: CASSYSAYNEQFF. In nucleotides, the CDR3 is TGTGCCAGCAGTTACTCGGCCTACAATGAGCAGTTCTTC.

This chain uses TRBV5-5 with TRBJ2-3; no clear D gene. The V gene lost 2 bases and the J gene lost 6 bases, with 7 bases spanning the gap. The CDR3 is 12 amino acids. The germline CDR1 and CDR2 sequences are SGHKS and YYEKEE (reference sequence). The CDR3 bases are TGTGCCAGCAGCTTCGACTTGGATACGCAGTATTTT. It specifies CASSFDLDTQYF.

The chain couples TRBV9 to TRBJ2-7; D is uncertain. Per the germline V gene, CDR1 is SGDLS and CDR2 is YYNGEE. Trimming removed 0 bases from V and 8 bases from J, with 18 bases in between. This CDR3 spans 15 amino acids. The CDR3 sequence is CASSVAGNNQRQQYF. CDR3 coding DNA: TGTGCCAGCAGCGTAGCGGGCAACAATCAAAGGCAGCAGTACTTC.

V usage is TRBV23-1 and J usage is TRBJ2-2, with D perhaps TRBD1 or TRBD2 (5 bases each). TRBV23-1 is flagged as an ORF with uncertain function. The CDR3 covers 16 residues. The V and J ends lost 4 bases and 4 bases respectively, with 16 bases between them. The CDR3 bases are TGCGCCAGCAGTCGCCGAGGGGAGACGGGCACCGGGGAGCTGTTTTTT. Amino acids: CASSRRGETGTGELFF.

The chain joins TRBV15 to TRBJ2-1; D uncertain. CDR1 and CDR2 from the germline V gene are LNHNV and YYDKDF (reference sequence). The CDR3 has 14 residues. The V gene lost 3 bases and the J gene lost 8 bases, with 14 bases spanning the gap. The CDR3 protein is CATSSARKWDEQFF. DNA for the CDR3: TGTGCCACCAGCAGCGCCCGTAAGTGGGATGAGCAGTTCTTC. Looking up the rest from reference TRBV15 and TRBJ2-1 gives the full variable domain: DAMVIQNPRYQVTQFGKPVTLSCSQTLNHNVMYWYQQKSSQAPKLLFHYYDKDFNNEADTPDNFQSRRPNTSFCFLDIRSPGLGDTAMYLCATSSARKWDEQFFGPGTRLTVL.

V gene TRBV7-9 combines with J gene TRBJ1-4; TRBD1 matches 10 bases. Per germline, CDR1 SEHNR and CDR2 FQNEAQ (reference sequence). The CDR3 loop spans 16 amino acids. V gave up 5 bases and J gave up 8 bases; unmatched junction bases: 11. As DNA, the CDR3 is TGTGCCAGCAGCCCTACGACAGGGGGCGCCGGGGAAAAACTGTTTTTT. It translates to CASSPTTGGAGEKLFF.

This clone was detected a few times. The chain joins TRBV6-1 to TRBJ1-6; D gene unclear. V was pared by 3 bases and J by 7 bases, with 7 bases between. CDR1 and CDR2 (germline): MNHNS, SASEGT. The length of the CDR3 is 13 residues. The CDR3 is CASSDRENSPLHF. In nucleotides, the CDR3 is TGTGCCAGCAGTGACCGGGAGAATTCACCCCTCCACTTT.

The J gene is TRBJ2-5, the V gene TRBV6-1, with TRBD2 identical over 12 bases. Germline V gene data show CDR1 as MNHNS and CDR2 as SASEGT. The CDR3 length is 15 residues. Trimming removed 2 bases from V and 5 bases from J; junction bases left unmatched: 3. The CDR3 here is CASSEWTSGVETQYF. The CDR3 DNA reads as TGTGCCAGCAGTGAATGGACTAGCGGGGTTGAGACCCAGTACTTC.

The table lists this clone with a count of one. The chain is built from TRBV5-6 and TRBJ1-2, with D possibly matching TRBD1 (5 bases). This CDR3 is 13 amino acids long. V lost 2 bases to trimming and J lost 5 bases, with 10 bases between them. Per germline, CDR1 SGHDT and CDR2 YYEEEE. As DNA, the CDR3 is TGTGCCAGCAGCTTAGGCAGGGCTTATGGCTACACCTTC. It is translated as CASSLGRAYGYTF.